The clone carrying this TCR beta chain showed up many times. Its antigen is still unknown. These data belong to a study of neurological immune-mediated disorders. Trimming stripped 6 bases from V and 8 bases from J, with 12 bases between. The germline V gene encodes CDR1 SGHRS and CDR2 YFSETQ. The CDR3 has 12 amino acids. 5'RACE with 10-nucleotide random UMIs generated the cDNA. From the 5' RACE reads, TCRdb called clonotypes with MiXCR, one entry per CDR3 protein. The repertoire consists of roughly 25,000 distinct CDR3 sequences, with 5.5% to 8% occurring once and the leading ten covering 4% to 5.5%. Unsorted libraries were prepared from 2 million PBMCs held at -80 C. General study points: HTLV-1-associated myelopathy had the most TCR clonal expansion, while multiple sclerosis had the least, a level that fell below healthy controls.

V is TRBV5-1 and J is TRBJ2-1; D call uncertain. Source material: PBMCs. The origin of this receptor is a woman in her thirties or forties in good health. The CDR3 loop reads CASNVADDEQFF. The CDR3 region has the DNA TGCGCCAGCAATGTCGCAGATGATGAGCAGTTCTTC.